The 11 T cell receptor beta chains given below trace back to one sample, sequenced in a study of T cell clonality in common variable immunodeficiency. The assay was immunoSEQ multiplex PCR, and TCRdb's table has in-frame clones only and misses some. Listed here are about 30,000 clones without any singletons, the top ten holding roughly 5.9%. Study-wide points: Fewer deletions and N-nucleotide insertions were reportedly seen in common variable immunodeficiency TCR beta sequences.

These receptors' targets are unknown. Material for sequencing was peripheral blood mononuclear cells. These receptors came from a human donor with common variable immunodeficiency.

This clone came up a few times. This CDR3 is CASGGGPAGEQFF. The part of the CDR3 DNA that was read is TGTGCCAGCGGGGGGGGACCAGCGGGTGAG. The chain combines TRBV2 with TRBJ2-1; the match to TRBD2 covers 7 bases. Coverage ceases 3 residues before the CDR3 finishes, and the germline J gene fills in the end. This CDR3 comprises 13 residues. The J segment lost 9 bases and the V segment lost 8 bases, leaving 10 bases of the junction unmatched. Germline V gene sequence: CDR1 SNHLY, CDR2 FYNNEI.

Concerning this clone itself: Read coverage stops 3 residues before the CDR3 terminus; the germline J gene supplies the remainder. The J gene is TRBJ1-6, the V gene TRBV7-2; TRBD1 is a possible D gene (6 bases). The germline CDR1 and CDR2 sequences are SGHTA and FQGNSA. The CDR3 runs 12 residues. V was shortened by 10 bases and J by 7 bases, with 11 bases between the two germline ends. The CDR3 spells CATGQLNSPLHF. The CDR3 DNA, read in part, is TGTGCCACCGGACAGTTGAATTCACCC.

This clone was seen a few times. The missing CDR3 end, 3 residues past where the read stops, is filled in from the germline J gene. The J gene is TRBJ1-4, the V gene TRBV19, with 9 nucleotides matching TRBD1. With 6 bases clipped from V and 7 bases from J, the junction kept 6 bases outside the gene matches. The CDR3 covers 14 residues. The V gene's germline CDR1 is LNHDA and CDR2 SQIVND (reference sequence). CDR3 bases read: TGTGCCAGTAGCGAACAGGGGGCGAGTGAAAAA. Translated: CASSEQGASEK. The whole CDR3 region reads CASSEQGASEKLFF.

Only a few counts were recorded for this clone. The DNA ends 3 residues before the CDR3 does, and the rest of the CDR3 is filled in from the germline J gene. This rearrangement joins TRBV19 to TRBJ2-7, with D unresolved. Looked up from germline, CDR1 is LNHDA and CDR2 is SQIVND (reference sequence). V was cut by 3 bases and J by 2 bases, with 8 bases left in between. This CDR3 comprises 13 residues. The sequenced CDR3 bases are TGTGCCAGTAGTATGTCGTCGGCCTACGAG. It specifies CASSMSSAYE. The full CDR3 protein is CASSMSSAYEQYF.

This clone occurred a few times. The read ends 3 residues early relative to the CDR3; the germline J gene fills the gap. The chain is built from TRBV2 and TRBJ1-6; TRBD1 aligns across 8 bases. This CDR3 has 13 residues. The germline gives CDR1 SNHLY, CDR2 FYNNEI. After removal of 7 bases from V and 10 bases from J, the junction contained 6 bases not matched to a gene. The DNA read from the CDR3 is TGTGCCAGCACCGGACAGGGAGGATCACCC. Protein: CASTGQGGSP. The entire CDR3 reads CASTGQGGSPLHF.

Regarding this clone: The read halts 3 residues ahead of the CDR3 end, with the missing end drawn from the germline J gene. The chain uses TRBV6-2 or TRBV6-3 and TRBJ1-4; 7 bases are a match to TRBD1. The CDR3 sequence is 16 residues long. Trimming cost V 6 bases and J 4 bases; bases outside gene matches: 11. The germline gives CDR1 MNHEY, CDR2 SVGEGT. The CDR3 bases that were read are TGTGCCAGCAGGAGAAACCGGGACAGCCATAATGAAAAA. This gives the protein CASRRNRDSHNEK. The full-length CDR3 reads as CASRRNRDSHNEKLFF.

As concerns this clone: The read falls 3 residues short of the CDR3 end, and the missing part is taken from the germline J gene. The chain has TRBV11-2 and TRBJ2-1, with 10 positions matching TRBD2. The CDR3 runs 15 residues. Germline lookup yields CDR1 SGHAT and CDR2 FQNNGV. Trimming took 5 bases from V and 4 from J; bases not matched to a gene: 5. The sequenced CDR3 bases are TGTGCCAGCAGCGCGGGACTAGCGCTTTACAATGAG. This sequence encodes CASSAGLALYNE. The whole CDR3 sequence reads CASSAGLALYNEQFF.

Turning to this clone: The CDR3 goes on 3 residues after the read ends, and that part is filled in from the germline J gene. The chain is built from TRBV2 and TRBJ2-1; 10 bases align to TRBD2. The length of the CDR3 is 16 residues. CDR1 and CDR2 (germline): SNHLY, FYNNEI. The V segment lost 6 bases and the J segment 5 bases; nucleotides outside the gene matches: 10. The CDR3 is CASRHSPSGGNNEQFF. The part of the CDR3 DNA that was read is TGTGCCAGCAGGCACTCCCCTAGCGGGGGAAACAATGAG.

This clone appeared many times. CDR3 DNA, as far as it was read: TGCAGTGCTAGTTCTGGGACAGGTAATCAGCCC. Translating it yields CSASSGTGNQP. The full CDR3 is CSASSGTGNQPQHF. J is TRBJ1-5 and V is TRBV20-1; 8 bases map to TRBD1. The read gets to within 3 residues of the CDR3 end, and the germline J gene fills in the rest. Germline V gene sequence: CDR1 DFQATT, CDR2 SNEGSKA (reference sequence). V shed 3 bases, J shed 4 bases, and the junction held 5 bases outside the gene matches. The CDR3 sequence is 14 residues long.

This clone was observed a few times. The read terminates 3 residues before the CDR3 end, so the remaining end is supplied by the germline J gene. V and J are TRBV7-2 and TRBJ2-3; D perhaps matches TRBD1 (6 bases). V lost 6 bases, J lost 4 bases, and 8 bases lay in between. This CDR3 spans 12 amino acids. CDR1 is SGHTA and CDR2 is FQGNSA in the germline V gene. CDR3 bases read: TGTGCCAGCAGTACAGGGCCAGATACG. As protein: CASSTGPDT. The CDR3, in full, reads CASSTGPDTQYF.

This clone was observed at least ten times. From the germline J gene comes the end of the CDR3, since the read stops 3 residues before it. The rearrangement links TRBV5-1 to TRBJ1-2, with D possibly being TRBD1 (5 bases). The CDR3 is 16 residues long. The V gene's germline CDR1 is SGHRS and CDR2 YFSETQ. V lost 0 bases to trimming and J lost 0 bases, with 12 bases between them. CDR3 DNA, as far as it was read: TGCGCCAGCAGCTTGGCCAGTCCCAGGGCTAACTATGGC. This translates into CASSLASPRANYG. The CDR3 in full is CASSLASPRANYGYTF.